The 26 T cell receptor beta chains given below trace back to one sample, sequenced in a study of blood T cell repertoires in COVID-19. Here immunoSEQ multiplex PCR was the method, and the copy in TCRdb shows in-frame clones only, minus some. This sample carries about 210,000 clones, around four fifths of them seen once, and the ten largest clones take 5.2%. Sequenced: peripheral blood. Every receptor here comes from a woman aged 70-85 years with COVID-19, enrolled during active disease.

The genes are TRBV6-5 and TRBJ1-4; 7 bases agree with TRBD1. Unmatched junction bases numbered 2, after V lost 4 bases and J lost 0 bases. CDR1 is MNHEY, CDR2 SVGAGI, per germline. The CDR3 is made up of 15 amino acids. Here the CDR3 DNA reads TGTGCCAGCAGTTCCAGGGGGGCAACTAATGAAAAACTGTTTTTT. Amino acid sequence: CASSSRGATNEKLFF.

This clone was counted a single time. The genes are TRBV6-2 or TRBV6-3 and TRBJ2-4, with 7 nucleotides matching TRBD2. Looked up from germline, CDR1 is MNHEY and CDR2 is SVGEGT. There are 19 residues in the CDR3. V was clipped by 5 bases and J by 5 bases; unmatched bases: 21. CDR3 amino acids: CASSTPASGLYKRQNIQYF. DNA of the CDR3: TGTGCCAGCAGTACGCCGGCTAGCGGATTATATAAGCGCCAAAACATTCAGTACTTC.

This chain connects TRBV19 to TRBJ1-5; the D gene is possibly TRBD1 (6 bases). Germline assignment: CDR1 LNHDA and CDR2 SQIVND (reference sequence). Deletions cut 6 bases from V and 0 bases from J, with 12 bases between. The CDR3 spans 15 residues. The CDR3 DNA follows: TGTGCCAGTAGACCGGACAGAAATAGCAATCAGCCCCAGCATTTT. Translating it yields CASRPDRNSNQPQHF.

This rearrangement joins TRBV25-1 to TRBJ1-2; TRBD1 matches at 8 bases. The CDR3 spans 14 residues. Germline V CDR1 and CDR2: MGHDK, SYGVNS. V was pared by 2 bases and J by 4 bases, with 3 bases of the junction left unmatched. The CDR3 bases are TGTGCCAGCAGTGAACGGGGGACAGGCTATGGCTACACCTTC. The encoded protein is CASSERGTGYGYTF.

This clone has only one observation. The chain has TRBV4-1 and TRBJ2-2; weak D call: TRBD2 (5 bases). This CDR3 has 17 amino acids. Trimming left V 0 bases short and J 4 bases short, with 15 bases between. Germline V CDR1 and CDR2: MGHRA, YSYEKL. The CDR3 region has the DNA TGCGCCAGCAGCCAAGAGCGGGTTGGGCGTAGCACCGGGGAGCTGTTTTTT. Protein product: CASSQERVGRSTGELFF.

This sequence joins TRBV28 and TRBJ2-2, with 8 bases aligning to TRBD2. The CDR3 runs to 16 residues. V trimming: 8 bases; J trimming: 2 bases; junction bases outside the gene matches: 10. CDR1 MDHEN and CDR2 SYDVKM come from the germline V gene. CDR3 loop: CASAIAGGLNTGELFF. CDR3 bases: TGTGCCAGCGCTATTGCGGGAGGCCTTAACACCGGGGAGCTGTTTTTT.

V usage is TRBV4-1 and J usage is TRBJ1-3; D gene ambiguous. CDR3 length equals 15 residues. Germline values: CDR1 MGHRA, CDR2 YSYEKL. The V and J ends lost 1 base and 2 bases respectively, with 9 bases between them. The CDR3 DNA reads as TGCGCCAGCAGCCAAGGCGAATCGGCTGGAAACACCATATATTTT. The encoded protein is CASSQGESAGNTIYF.

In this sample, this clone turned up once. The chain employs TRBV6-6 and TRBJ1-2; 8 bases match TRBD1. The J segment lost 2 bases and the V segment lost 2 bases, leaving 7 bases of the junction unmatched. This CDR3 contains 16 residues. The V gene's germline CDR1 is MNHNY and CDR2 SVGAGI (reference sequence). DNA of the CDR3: TGTGCCAGCAGTTACCCGAGTGACAGGGGAAACTATGGCTACACCTTC. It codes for CASSYPSDRGNYGYTF.

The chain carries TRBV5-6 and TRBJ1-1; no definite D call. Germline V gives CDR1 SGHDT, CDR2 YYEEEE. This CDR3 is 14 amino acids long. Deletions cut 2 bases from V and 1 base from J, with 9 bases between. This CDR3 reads CASSLFRGNTEAFF. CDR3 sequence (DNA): TGTGCCAGCAGCTTATTCCGGGGGAACACTGAAGCTTTCTTT.

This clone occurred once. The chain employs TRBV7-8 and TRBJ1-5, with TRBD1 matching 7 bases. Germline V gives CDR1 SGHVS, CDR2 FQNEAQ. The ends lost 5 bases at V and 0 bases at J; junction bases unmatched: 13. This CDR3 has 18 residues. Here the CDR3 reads CASSRQTDRAYSNQPQHF. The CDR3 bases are TGTGCCAGCAGCAGACAAACCGACAGGGCCTATAGCAATCAGCCCCAGCATTTT.

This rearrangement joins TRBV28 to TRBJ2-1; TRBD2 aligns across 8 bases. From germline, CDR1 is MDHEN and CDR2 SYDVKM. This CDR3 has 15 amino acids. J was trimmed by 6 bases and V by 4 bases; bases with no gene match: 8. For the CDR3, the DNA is TGTGCCAGCAGTTCAGGGACTAGGGCCGGCAATGAGCAGTTCTTC. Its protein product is CASSSGTRAGNEQFF.

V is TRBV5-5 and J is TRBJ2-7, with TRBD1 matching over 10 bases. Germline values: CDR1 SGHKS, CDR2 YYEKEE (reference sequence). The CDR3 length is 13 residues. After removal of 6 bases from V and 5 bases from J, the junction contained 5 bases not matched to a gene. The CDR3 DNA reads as TGTGCCAGCATCCGGGACAGGGGCCACGAGCAGTACTTC. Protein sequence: CASIRDRGHEQYF.

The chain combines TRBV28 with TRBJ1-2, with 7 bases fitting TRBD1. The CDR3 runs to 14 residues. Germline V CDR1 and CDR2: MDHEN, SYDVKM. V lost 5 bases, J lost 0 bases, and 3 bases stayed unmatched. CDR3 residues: CASSPGTANYGYTF. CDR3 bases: TGTGCCAGCAGTCCCGGGACAGCTAACTATGGCTACACCTTC.

The CDR3 bases are TGTGCCAGCAGTTTCTGGGGAGGGGCTAACTATGGCTACACCTTC. This encodes CASSFWGGANYGYTF. The chain joins TRBV27 to TRBJ1-2; D possibly corresponds to TRBD1 (5 bases). Germline V gene sequence: CDR1 MNHEY, CDR2 SMNVEV (reference sequence). CDR3 length: 15 residues. The V end lost 3 bases, the J end lost 0 bases, and 11 bases lay between the germline ends.

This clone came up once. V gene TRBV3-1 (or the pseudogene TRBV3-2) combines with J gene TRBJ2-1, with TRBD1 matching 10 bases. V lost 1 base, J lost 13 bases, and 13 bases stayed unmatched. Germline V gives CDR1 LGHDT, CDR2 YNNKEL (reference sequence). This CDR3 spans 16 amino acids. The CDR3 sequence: CASSQGRTGGSGNQFF. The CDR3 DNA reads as TGTGCCAGCAGCCAAGGAAGGACAGGGGGTTCGGGAAACCAGTTCTTC.

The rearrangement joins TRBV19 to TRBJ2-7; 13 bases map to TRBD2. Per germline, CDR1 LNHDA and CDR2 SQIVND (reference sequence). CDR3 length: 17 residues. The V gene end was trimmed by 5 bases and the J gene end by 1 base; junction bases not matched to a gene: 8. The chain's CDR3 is CASSSPGLAGSSYEQYF. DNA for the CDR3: TGTGCCAGTAGTTCCCCGGGACTAGCGGGATCATCCTACGAGCAGTACTTC. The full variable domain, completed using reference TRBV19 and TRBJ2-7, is DGGITQSPKYLFRKEGQNVTLSCEQNLNHDAMYWYRQDPGQGLRLIYYSQIVNDFQKGDIAEGYSVSREKKESFPLTVTSAQKNPTAFYLCASSSPGLAGSSYEQYFGPGTRLTVT.

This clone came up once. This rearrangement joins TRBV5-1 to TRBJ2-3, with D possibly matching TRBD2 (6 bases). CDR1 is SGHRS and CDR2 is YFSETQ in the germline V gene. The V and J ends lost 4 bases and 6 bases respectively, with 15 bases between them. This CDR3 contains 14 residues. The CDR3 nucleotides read TGCGCCAGCAGCCCGGGACTCCCTGGGGATACGCAGTATTTT. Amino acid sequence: CASSPGLPGDTQYF. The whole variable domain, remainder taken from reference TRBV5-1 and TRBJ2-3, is KAGVTQTPRYLIKTRGQQVTLSCSPISGHRSVSWYQQTPGQGLQFLFEYFSETQRNKGNFPGRFSGRQFSNSRSEMNVSTLELGDSALYLCASSPGLPGDTQYFGPGTRLTVL.

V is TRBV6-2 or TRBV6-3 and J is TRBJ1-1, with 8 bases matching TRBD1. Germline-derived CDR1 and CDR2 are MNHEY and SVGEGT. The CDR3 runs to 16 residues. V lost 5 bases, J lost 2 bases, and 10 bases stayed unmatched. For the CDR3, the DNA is TGTGCCAGCAGTACTCGGACAGGGTTAAGCAACACTGAAGCTTTCTTT. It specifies CASSTRTGLSNTEAFF.

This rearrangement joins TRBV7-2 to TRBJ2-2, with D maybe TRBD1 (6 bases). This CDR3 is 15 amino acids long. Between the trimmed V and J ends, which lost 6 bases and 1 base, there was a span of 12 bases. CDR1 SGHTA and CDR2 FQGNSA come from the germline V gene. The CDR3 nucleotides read TGTGCCAGCAGGATTGACAGGCAGAACACCGGGGAGCTGTTTTTT. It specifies CASRIDRQNTGELFF.

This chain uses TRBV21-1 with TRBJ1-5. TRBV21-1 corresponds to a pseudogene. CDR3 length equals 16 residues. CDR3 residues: CASIQGGGALHQPQHF. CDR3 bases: TGTGCCAGCATACAAGGGGGGGGCGCGTTACATCAGCCCCAGCATTTT.

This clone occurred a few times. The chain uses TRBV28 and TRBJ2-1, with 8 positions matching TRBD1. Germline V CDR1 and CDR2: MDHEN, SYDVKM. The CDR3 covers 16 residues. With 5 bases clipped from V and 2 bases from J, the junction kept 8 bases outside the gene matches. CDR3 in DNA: TGTGCCAGCAGTCCCTGGGGACAGGCGCCCTACAATGAGCAGTTCTTC. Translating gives CASSPWGQAPYNEQFF. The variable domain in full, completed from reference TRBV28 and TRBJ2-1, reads DVKVTQSSRYLVKRTGEKVFLECVQDMDHENMFWYRQDPGLGLRLIYFSYDVKMKEKGDIPEGYSVSREKKERFSLILESASTNQTSMYLCASSPWGQAPYNEQFFGPGTRLTVL.

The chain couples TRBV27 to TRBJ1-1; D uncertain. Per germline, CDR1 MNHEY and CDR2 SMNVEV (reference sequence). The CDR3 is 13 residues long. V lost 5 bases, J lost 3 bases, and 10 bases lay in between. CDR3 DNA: TGTGCCAGCAGTCGGGTCCAGTACACTGAAGCTTTCTTT. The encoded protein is CASSRVQYTEAFF.

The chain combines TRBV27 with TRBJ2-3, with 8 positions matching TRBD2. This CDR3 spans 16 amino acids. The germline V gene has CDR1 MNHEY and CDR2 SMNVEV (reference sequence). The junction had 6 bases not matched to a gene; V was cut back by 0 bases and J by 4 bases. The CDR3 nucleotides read TGTGCCAGCAGTTTATCGGCGCGGGAGGTCCCAGATACGCAGTATTTT. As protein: CASSLSAREVPDTQYF.

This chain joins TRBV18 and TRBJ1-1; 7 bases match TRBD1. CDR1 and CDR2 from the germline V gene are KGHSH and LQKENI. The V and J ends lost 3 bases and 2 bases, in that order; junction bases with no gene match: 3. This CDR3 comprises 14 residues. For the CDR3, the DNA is TGTGCCAGCTCACCGACAGGGTTTAACACTGAAGCTTTCTTT. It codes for CASSPTGFNTEAFF.

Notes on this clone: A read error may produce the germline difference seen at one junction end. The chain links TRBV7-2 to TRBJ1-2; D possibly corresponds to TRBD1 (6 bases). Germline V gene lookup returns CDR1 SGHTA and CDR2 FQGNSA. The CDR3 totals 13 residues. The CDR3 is CASTLRGGYGYTF. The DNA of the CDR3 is TGTGCCAGCACCTTAAGGGGGGGCTATGGCTACACCTTC.

The chain's CDR3 is CASSFPGMNTEAFF. CDR3 bases: TGTGCCAGCAGCTTCCCGGGAATGAACACTGAAGCTTTCTTT. This chain links TRBV7-2 with TRBJ1-1; no firm D call. This CDR3 comprises 14 residues. From germline, CDR1 is SGHTA and CDR2 FQGNSA. V lost 3 bases and J 0 bases, leaving 8 bases between the germline ends.